These T cell receptor beta chains were read from a single sample in a study of blood T cell repertoires in COVID-19. This table comes from immunoSEQ multiplex PCR, and its TCRdb copy is limited to in-frame clones, with some not included. The sample yields some 40,000 clones, more than 80% seen once. The sequenced sample was peripheral blood. The source of these receptors is a man between 50 and 59 years old with active or convalescent COVID-19. CDR3s include the opening cysteine and the closing phenylalanine or tryptophan. A D gene is named only where the DNA matches it firmly. The size field is filled for only some rows; it gives once, few, many or a size class.

abundance: -
len: 15
d_gene: TRBD1
v_gene: TRBV27
j_gene: TRBJ1-2
CDR3nt: TGTGCCAGCAGTCCGCGCTTGGGGACAGGGGATGGCTACACCTTC
CDR3aa: CASSPRLGTGDGYTF

abundance: -
len: 14
d_gene: -
v_gene: TRBV6-6
j_gene: TRBJ1-1
CDR3nt: TGTGCCAGCAGTTACGTTGCAGGGCCCACTGAAGCTTTCTTT
CDR3aa: CASSYVAGPTEAFF

abundance: -
len: 12
d_gene: -
v_gene: TRBV19
j_gene: TRBJ1-1
CDR3nt: TGTGCCAGTAGTATAGGCGCCACTGAAGCTTTCTTT
CDR3aa: CASSIGATEAFF

abundance: -
len: 14
d_gene: -
v_gene: TRBV5-1
j_gene: TRBJ1-1
CDR3nt: TGCGCCAGCAGCTCCCGAGGAGGCAGCACTGAAGCTTTCTTT
CDR3aa: CASSSRGGSTEAFF

abundance: -
len: 15
d_gene: TRBD2
v_gene: TRBV2
j_gene: TRBJ2-1
CDR3nt: TGTGCCAGCGGACTAGCGGGGGCCTCCTACAATGAGCAGTTCTTC
CDR3aa: CASGLAGASYNEQFF

abundance: -
len: 16
d_gene: -
v_gene: TRBV5-5
j_gene: TRBJ1-1
CDR3nt: TGTGCCAGCAGCTTGTTTCAGGGGAACATGAACACTGAAGCTTTCTTT
CDR3aa: CASSLFQGNMNTEAFF

abundance: -
len: 16
d_gene: TRBD1
v_gene: TRBV3-1/TRBV3-2
j_gene: TRBJ2-3
CDR3nt: TGTGCCAGCAGCCTCTGGACAGGTGTCGGCACAGATACGCAGTATTTT
CDR3aa: CASSLWTGVGTDTQYF

abundance: once
len: 15
d_gene: TRBD2
v_gene: TRBV3-1/TRBV3-2
j_gene: TRBJ2-2
CDR3nt: TGTGCCAGCAGCCCAAGCGGGGGGTACACCGGGGAGCTGTTTTTT
CDR3aa: CASSPSGGYTGELFF

abundance: -
len: 13
d_gene: -
v_gene: TRBV7-2
j_gene: TRBJ1-5
CDR3nt: TGTGCCAGCAGCCGTCAGGGGAATCAGCCCCAGCATTTT
CDR3aa: CASSRQGNQPQHF

abundance: -
len: 15
d_gene: -
v_gene: TRBV5-6
j_gene: TRBJ1-1
CDR3nt: TGTGCCAGCAGCTGGCGCGGGAGCCCCGCCACTGAAGCTTTCTTT
CDR3aa: CASSWRGSPATEAFF

abundance: -
len: 15
d_gene: -
v_gene: TRBV5-1
j_gene: TRBJ1-1
CDR3nt: TGCGCCAGCAGGAGGGAACATGGGATGAACACTGAAGCTTTCTTT
CDR3aa: CASRREHGMNTEAFF

abundance: -
len: 15
d_gene: TRBD2
v_gene: TRBV5-1
j_gene: TRBJ2-1
CDR3nt: TGCGCCAGCAGCTCGGGACTAGCGGCGGGGAATGAGCAGTTCTTC
CDR3aa: CASSSGLAAGNEQFF

abundance: -
len: 15
d_gene: TRBD2
v_gene: TRBV10-3
j_gene: TRBJ2-7
CDR3nt: TGTGCCATCAGTGAACTAGCGGGGGGGCCTAGGGAGCAGTACTTC
CDR3aa: CAISELAGGPREQYF

abundance: -
len: 16
d_gene: TRBD1
v_gene: TRBV13
j_gene: TRBJ1-2
CDR3nt: TGTGCCAGCAGCTTAAGCGCCGACAGGGGGCGGAATGGCTACACCTTC
CDR3aa: CASSLSADRGRNGYTF

abundance: -
len: 16
d_gene: -
v_gene: TRBV7-3
j_gene: TRBJ2-7
CDR3nt: TGTGCCAGCAGCTTAACGGGGGGGCGCGGGCAGTACGAGCAGTACTTC
CDR3aa: CASSLTGGRGQYEQYF

abundance: -
len: 14
d_gene: TRBD1
v_gene: TRBV19
j_gene: TRBJ1-5
CDR3nt: TGTGCCAGTAGTCCCCAGGGGGAAAGTCAGCCCCAGCATTTT
CDR3aa: CASSPQGESQPQHF

abundance: -
len: 15
d_gene: -
v_gene: TRBV7-9
j_gene: TRBJ2-5
CDR3nt: TGTGCCAGCAGCTCCGGGACACATAGTCAAGAGACCCAGTACTTC
CDR3aa: CASSSGTHSQETQYF

abundance: -
len: 15
d_gene: -
v_gene: TRBV7-6
j_gene: TRBJ2-5
CDR3nt: TGTGCCAGCAGCCAAACGGGGGTCCCGGGAGAGACCCAGTACTTC
CDR3aa: CASSQTGVPGETQYF

abundance: -
len: 17
d_gene: TRBD2
v_gene: TRBV4-1
j_gene: TRBJ2-1
CDR3nt: TGCGCCAGCAGCCAAGTCCAGCGGGGGGTCCCCTCTAATGAGCAGTTCTTC
CDR3aa: CASSQVQRGVPSNEQFF

abundance: -
len: 14
d_gene: -
v_gene: TRBV3-1/TRBV3-2
j_gene: TRBJ1-2
CDR3nt: TGTGCCAGCAGCCAAGAGGTGGGGGGTGGAGGCTACACCTTC
CDR3aa: CASSQEVGGGGYTF

abundance: -
len: 15
d_gene: TRBD1
v_gene: TRBV19
j_gene: TRBJ1-2
CDR3nt: TGTGCCAGTAAGGGAAACAGGGGCGGAAACTATGGCTACACCTTC
CDR3aa: CASKGNRGGNYGYTF

abundance: -
len: 16
d_gene: -
v_gene: TRBV10-3
j_gene: TRBJ2-6
CDR3nt: TGTGCCATCAGGGGCGACAGAGGCTCTGGGGCCAACGTCCTGACTTTC
CDR3aa: CAIRGDRGSGANVLTF

abundance: -
len: 16
d_gene: -
v_gene: TRBV3-1/TRBV3-2
j_gene: TRBJ2-1
CDR3nt: TGTGCCAGCAGCCAAGCGTCGGGAACCTACTACAATGAGCAGTTCTTC
CDR3aa: CASSQASGTYYNEQFF

abundance: -
len: 15
d_gene: TRBD1
v_gene: TRBV7-2
j_gene: TRBJ1-3
CDR3nt: TGTGCCAGCAGCTCGGACAGGAATAGGGGAAACACCATATATTTT
CDR3aa: CASSSDRNRGNTIYF

abundance: -
len: 13
d_gene: -
v_gene: TRBV7-8
j_gene: TRBJ1-2
CDR3nt: TGTGCCAGCAGCGTAACGACAGATTATGGCTACACCTTC
CDR3aa: CASSVTTDYGYTF